Below are 12 T cell receptor beta chains sequenced from a single sample in a study of chemoradiotherapy in HPV16-positive cancers. TCRdb's copy holds only in-frame clones and misses some; the assay was immunoSEQ multiplex PCR. The data contain thousands of clones, 75% to 90% of them seen just once; the ten biggest clones take up approximately 8.1%. Specimen: tumor tissue, collected from a patient who underwent chemoradiotherapy. These receptors all come from a human donor with HPV-associated anogenital cancer.

The gene calls are TRBV5-6 and TRBJ2-7; D might be TRBD2 (5 bases). There are 15 residues in the CDR3. Germline V gives CDR1 SGHDT, CDR2 YYEEEE. Between the trimmed V and J ends, which lost 4 bases and 2 bases, there was a span of 16 bases. This chain's CDR3 is CASSQQTLGTYEQYF. CDR3 nucleotide sequence: TGTGCCAGCAGCCAGCAGACCCTCGGGACCTACGAGCAGTACTTC.

The chain uses TRBV28 and TRBJ1-2; no reliable D call. There are 13 residues in the CDR3. Looked up from germline, CDR1 is MDHEN and CDR2 is SYDVKM. Trimming removed 3 bases at V and 7 bases at J, with 12 bases between. The CDR3 sequence: CASSLNRSGGYTF. The CDR3 region has the DNA TGTGCCAGCAGTTTGAATCGCTCGGGTGGCTACACCTTC.

Details on this clone: Mismatch with germline at one junction end may stem from a read error. J is TRBJ1-1 and V is TRBV6-5, with D unclear. CDR3 size: 14 residues. Germline V lookup: CDR1 MNHEY, CDR2 SVGAGI. CDR3 sequence reads: CAGSYEDGSTEAFF. The CDR3, as DNA: TGTGCCGGCAGCTACGAAGATGGGAGCACTGAAGCTTTCTTT.

This clone was detected a few times. The rearrangement links TRBV2 to TRBJ2-5; possible D gene TRBD1, 5 bases. The CDR3 length is 12 residues. Germline CDR1 SNHLY, CDR2 FYNNEI. V shed 6 bases and J shed 4 bases, with 9 bases lying between them. The CDR3 here is CASRQAGETQYF. CDR3 DNA: TGTGCCAGCAGACAGGCTGGAGAGACCCAGTACTTC.

The chain couples TRBV19 to TRBJ1-2; 8 bases fit TRBD1. The V gene's germline CDR1 is LNHDA and CDR2 SQIVND (reference sequence). The CDR3 has 14 amino acids. Trimming removed 6 bases from V and 2 bases from J; junction bases left unmatched: 5. This chain's CDR3 is CASSRGTGNYGYTF. For the CDR3, the DNA is TGTGCCAGTAGCAGGGGGACAGGAAACTATGGCTACACCTTC.

The J gene is TRBJ1-2, the V gene TRBV6-1; D is unresolved. V was clipped by 0 bases and J by 8 bases, with 13 bases between them. Germline CDR1 reads MNHNS; CDR2 reads SASEGT. The CDR3 sequence is 14 residues long. The DNA of the CDR3 is TGTGCCAGCAGTGAAGCATCCGGGAGAGGGGGCTACACCTTC. Protein sequence: CASSEASGRGGYTF.

The count of this clone is one. The chain carries TRBV6-1 and TRBJ1-3, with 7 bases that match TRBD1. CDR1 and CDR2 (germline): MNHNS, SASEGT. The CDR3 covers 16 residues. Unmatched junction bases numbered 5, after V lost 0 bases and J lost 3 bases. The CDR3 spells CASSEATGYGGNTIYF. The CDR3 DNA sequence: TGTGCCAGCAGTGAAGCGACAGGGTACGGTGGAAACACCATATATTTT.

This clone was detected only a few times. V is TRBV27 and J is TRBJ1-5; D unclear. CDR3 size: 16 residues. CDR1 and CDR2 from the germline V gene are MNHEY and SMNVEV (reference sequence). Trimming took off 2 bases at V and 1 base at J, with 12 bases between the two ends. DNA for the CDR3: TGTGCCAGCAGTTTAACGGCAGGCTTCAGCAATCAGCCCCAGCATTTT. It yields the protein CASSLTAGFSNQPQHF.

This clone showed up just a few times. The J gene is TRBJ1-2, the V gene TRBV5-6; 8 bases agree with TRBD1. The V segment lost 2 bases and the J segment 3 bases; nucleotides outside the gene matches: 3. The CDR3 covers 14 residues. The germline V gene has CDR1 SGHDT and CDR2 YYEEEE. The CDR3 here is CASSLQGGYYGYTF. The CDR3 DNA is TGTGCCAGCAGCTTACAGGGGGGATACTATGGCTACACCTTC.

The gene calls are TRBV27 and TRBJ1-2, with 8 bases matching TRBD1. Germline-derived CDR1 and CDR2 are MNHEY and SMNVEV (reference sequence). V lost 1 base and J lost 7; bases outside the gene matches: 8. CDR3 size: 15 residues. In DNA form, the CDR3 reads TGTGCCAGCAGTTTATTCCAGGGGGCTTATCTTGGCTACACCTTC. As protein: CASSLFQGAYLGYTF.

Within the sample, this clone is large. The chain links TRBV30 to TRBJ1-2; no definite D call. V dropped 3 bases and J dropped 3 bases, with 2 bases sitting between them. Germline V gene data show CDR1 as GTSNPN and CDR2 as SVGIG (reference sequence). CDR3 length: 10 amino acids. CDR3 coding DNA: TGTGCCTGGAGGGACTATGGCTACACCTTC. Amino acids: CAWRDYGYTF. Supplemented by reference TRBV30 and TRBJ1-2, the full variable domain reads SQTIHQWPATLVQPVGSPLSLECTVEGTSNPNLYWYRQAAGRGLQLLFYSVGIGQISSEVPQNLSASRPQDRQFILSSKKLLLSDSGFYLCAWRDYGYTFGSGTRLTVV.

The chain carries TRBV27 and TRBJ1-3; no clear D gene. CDR1 is MNHEY, CDR2 SMNVEV, per germline (reference sequence). The CDR3 extends over 16 amino acids. Trimming stripped 0 bases from V and 0 bases from J, with 9 bases between. CDR3 in amino acids: CASSLSGMISGNTIYF. The CDR3, as DNA: TGTGCCAGCAGTTTATCGGGGATGATCTCTGGAAACACCATATATTTT.